This T cell receptor (beta chain) stems from a study of blood T cells in healthy people across ages. Through a sample-barcoded 5' primer and a J-beta primer mix, a second PCR was run for roughly 6 to 11 cycles. TCRdb re-derived calls from the 5' RACE reads in MiXCR, one entry per CDR3 protein. The sample records about 1.4 million distinct CDR3 sequences, approximately 59% being singletons. Isolating PBMCs gave at least 6.5 million of these cells per sample. The CDR3 is 14 amino acids. Germline CDR1 reads SNHLY; CDR2 reads FYNNEI. With 4 bases clipped from V and 12 bases from J, the junction kept 5 bases outside the gene matches.

Sequenced sample: blood. The chain recombines TRBV2 with TRBJ2-1; 14 positions agree with TRBD2. The sequence was collected from a man aged 18 to 35 in good health. DNA for the CDR3: TGTGCCAGCAGTGCAGGACTAGCGGGGGGCGGGCAGTTCTTC. This codes for CASSAGLAGGGQFF.